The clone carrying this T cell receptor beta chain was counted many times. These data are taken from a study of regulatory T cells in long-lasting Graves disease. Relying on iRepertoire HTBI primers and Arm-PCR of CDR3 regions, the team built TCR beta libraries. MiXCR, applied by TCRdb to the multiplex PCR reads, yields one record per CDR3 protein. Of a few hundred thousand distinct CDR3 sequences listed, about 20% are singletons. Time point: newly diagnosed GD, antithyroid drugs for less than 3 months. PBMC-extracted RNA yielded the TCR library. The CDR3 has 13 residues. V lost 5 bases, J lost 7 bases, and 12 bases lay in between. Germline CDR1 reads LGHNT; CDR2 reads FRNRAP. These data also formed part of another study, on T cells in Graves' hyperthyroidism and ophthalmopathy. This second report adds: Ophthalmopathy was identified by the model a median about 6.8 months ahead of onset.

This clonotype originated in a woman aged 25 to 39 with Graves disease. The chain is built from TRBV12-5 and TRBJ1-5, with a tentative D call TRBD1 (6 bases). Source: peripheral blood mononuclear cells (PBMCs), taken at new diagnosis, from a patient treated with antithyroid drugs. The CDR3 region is CASGPQGIQPQHF. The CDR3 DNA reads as TGTGCTAGTGGTCCCCAGGGGATACAGCCCCAGCATTTT.